These T cell receptor beta chains were read from a single sample in a study of neurological immune-mediated disorders. TCRdb called the 5' RACE reads again in MiXCR, with one record for every CDR3 protein. The sample has about 50,000 distinct CDR3 sequences; about 15% are singletons. The specimen sequenced was PBMCs. The receptors here all came from a man between 60 and 75 years old in good health. Both conserved end residues are trimmed from each CDR3. Expanded clones get a size class; other rows say once, few or many, or leave the size out.

size,J,V,CDR3
many,TRBJ2-5,TRBV3-1,ASSHKSQGGETQY
many,TRBJ2-7,TRBV28,ASSLGVGQGDYEQY
many,TRBJ1-1,TRBV29-1,SVSSGATGTEAF
many,TRBJ2-5,TRBV9,ASSVGLQRGTQRETQY
many,TRBJ2-5,TRBV10-3,AISQPGGETQY
many,TRBJ2-5,TRBV7-9,ASRRQERETQY
many,TRBJ2-7,TRBV28,AIKPGTGGLWAYEQY
many,TRBJ1-5,TRBV5-5,ASSLGSTGNQPQH
NA,TRBJ1-1,TRBV6-2/TRBV6-3,ASTLSARSEAF
many,TRBJ2-7,TRBV9,ASSPRVAGAAYEQY
many,TRBJ2-3,TRBV28,ASSTGTSVNTDTQY
many,TRBJ2-5,TRBV7-2,ASSVNRGTGETQY
NA,TRBJ2-2,TRBV20-1,CASCGFDPSYTGELF
NA,TRBJ2-1,TRBV5-1,ASSLIWTSGDEQF
NA,TRBJ2-7,TRBV20-1,SANSQSSYEQY
many,TRBJ1-5,TRBV14,ASSRGLNQPQH
many,TRBJ2-3,TRBV2,ATLWREADTQY
few,TRBJ2-1,TRBV11-3,ASSFGLAGGLVHNEQF
many,TRBJ1-3,TRBV4-3,ASSQGPGNTIY
many,TRBJ2-4,TRBV20-1,SARQGHIQY
many,TRBJ2-7,TRBV20-1,SARKRGLAANSIFQQY
many,TRBJ2-6,TRBV18,ASSPTTAGANVLT
NA,TRBJ1-1,TRBV18,ASSPRESTEAF
NA,TRBJ2-7,TRBV5-1,SSSSINGLEQY
NA,TRBJ2-5,TRBV5-1,ASSLSTVKETQY
many,TRBJ2-2,TRBV20-1,SASPSGHANTGELF